One sample yielded the 17 T cell receptor beta chains listed below, sequenced in a study of cytomegalovirus exposure and HLA in healthy donors. Primers included in the PCR were 60 Vbeta and 13 Jbeta primers. Here immunoSEQ multiplex PCR was the method, and the copy in TCRdb shows in-frame clones only, minus some. The sample lists around 170,000 clones, about three quarters seen once, with over 1.1% in the top ten. The specimen was PBMCs. The origin of the receptors is a man between 18 and 29 years old in good health and CMV-seronegative.

J is TRBJ1-1 and V is TRBV25-1; possibly TRBD1 for D (5 bases). CDR1 and CDR2 (germline): MGHDK, SYGVNS. CDR3 length equals 16 residues. Trimming cost V 1 base and J 3 bases, with 15 bases left between them. The CDR3: CASSEFWGGVDTEAFF. The CDR3 coding sequence is TGTGCCAGCAGTGAATTTTGGGGGGGGGTGGACACTGAAGCTTTCTTT.

The rearrangement joins TRBV7-2 to TRBJ1-2; tentative D call: TRBD1 (6 bases). The CDR3 has 15 amino acids. Trimming removed 0 bases from V and 2 bases from J, with 10 bases in between. From germline, CDR1 is SGHTA and CDR2 FQGNSA. CDR3 sequence reads: CASSLAGTPNYGYTF. In nucleotides, the CDR3 is TGTGCCAGCAGCTTAGCCGGGACACCAAACTATGGCTACACCTTC.

The chain is built from TRBV7-2 and TRBJ1-5, with D possibly TRBD1 on 5 matching bases. Germline CDR1 and CDR2: SGHTA and FQGNSA. The CDR3 has 12 amino acids. Trimming stripped 5 bases from V and 9 bases from J, with 11 bases between. In DNA, the CDR3 is TGTGCCAGCAGCCGAATGGGGGGGCCCCAGCATTTT. Translated: CASSRMGGPQHF.

A remark on this clone: Additional DNA sequences in this sample encode the identical CDR3. The chain links TRBV18 to TRBJ2-7, with D maybe TRBD1 (7 bases). Germline assignment: CDR1 KGHSH and CDR2 LQKENI. The CDR3 has 13 residues. V lost 2 bases and J 4 bases, leaving 9 bases between the germline ends. The CDR3 loop is CASSPAGGYEQYF. The CDR3 nucleotides are TGTGCCAGCTCACCAGCAGGGGGGTACGAGCAGTACTTC.

The V call is TRBV5-1, the J call TRBJ2-1; TRBD2 agrees at 10 bases. The germline V gene encodes CDR1 SGHRS and CDR2 YFSETQ. This CDR3 contains 17 residues. V shed 2 bases and J 4 bases; nucleotides not matched to a gene: 9. CDR3 sequence (DNA): TGCGCCAGCAGCTTCTACGATAGCGGGGGGCCTTACAATGAGCAGTTCTTC. Amino acids: CASSFYDSGGPYNEQFF.

Only one count was recorded for this clone. The rearrangement joins TRBV4-3 to TRBJ2-3; no reliable D call. Germline loops: CDR1 LGHNA, CDR2 YSLEER. This CDR3 has 17 amino acids. Trimming shortened V by 1 base and J by 10 bases, and 24 bases separated the two germline ends. The CDR3 DNA sequence: TGCGCCAGCAGCCAAGTCTCTGCACCGCACCCCCTGAGTTCGCAGTATTTT. It is translated as CASSQVSAPHPLSSQYF.

The gene calls are TRBV7-3 and TRBJ2-6; TRBD1 is a possible D gene (5 bases). The CDR3 runs to 18 residues. V lost 5 bases to trimming and J lost 0 bases, with 17 bases between them. From germline, CDR1 is SGHTA and CDR2 FQGTGA. The CDR3 sequence: CASSPARVTSSGANVLTF. CDR3 nucleotide sequence: TGTGCCAGCAGCCCAGCCAGGGTTACTTCCTCTGGGGCCAACGTCCTGACTTTC.

This clone was seen just once. V and J are TRBV29-1 and TRBJ2-3; D gene unclear. The CDR3 totals 8 residues. Trimming took off 3 bases at V and 14 bases at J, with 6 bases between the two ends. From germline, CDR1 is SQVTM and CDR2 ANQGSEA. The CDR3 bases are TGCAGCGTTGACTCTCGGTATTTT. Encoded protein: CSVDSRYF.

The J gene is TRBJ2-7, the V gene TRBV5-6; 11 bases line up with TRBD1. The junction had 1 base not matched to a gene; V was cut back by 2 bases and J by 0 bases. The CDR3 is 15 amino acids. Germline V gives CDR1 SGHDT, CDR2 YYEEEE. The CDR3 region has the DNA TGTGCCAGCAGCTTTGGGACAGGGGGCTCCTACGAGCAGTACTTC. This codes for CASSFGTGGSYEQYF.

This chain joins TRBV6-6 and TRBJ2-3; D is perhaps TRBD2 (5 bases). Germline V gene sequence: CDR1 MNHNY, CDR2 SVGAGI (reference sequence). Trimming stripped 0 bases from V and 2 bases from J, with 12 bases between. CDR3 length equals 16 residues. The CDR3 bases are TGTGCCAGCAGTTACTCGGGCGGGCGTCCCACAGATACGCAGTATTTT. Translation gives CASSYSGGRPTDTQYF.

This chain links TRBV7-2 with TRBJ2-1; D is ambiguous. V dropped 0 bases and J dropped 0 bases, with 9 bases sitting between them. The CDR3 totals 16 residues. Germline V gene data show CDR1 as SGHTA and CDR2 as FQGNSA. In nucleotides, the CDR3 is TGTGCCAGCAGCTTAGCCCACCTGAGCTCCTACAATGAGCAGTTCTTC. This encodes CASSLAHLSSYNEQFF.

DNA of the CDR3: TGTGCCACCGGGCCGGGACTTGACATTCAGTACTTC. Amino acid sequence: CATGPGLDIQYF. The chain uses TRBV15 and TRBJ2-4, with D possibly matching TRBD2 (6 bases). The V gene lost 8 bases and the J gene lost 8 bases, with 13 bases spanning the gap. Germline V lookup: CDR1 LNHNV, CDR2 YYDKDF (reference sequence). The CDR3 consists of 12 residues.

J is TRBJ2-7 and V is TRBV18; TRBD1 matches at 9 bases. J was trimmed by 5 bases and V by 6 bases; bases with no gene match: 11. The germline CDR1 and CDR2 sequences are KGHSH and LQKENI. This CDR3 comprises 15 residues. CDR3 bases: TGTGCCAGCTCTGCTTATACCGGGACAGGGCACGAGCAGTACTTC. It is translated as CASSAYTGTGHEQYF. Drawing the rest from reference TRBV18 and TRBJ2-7, the complete variable domain is NAGVMQNPRHLVRRRGQEARLRCSPMKGHSHVYWYRQLPEEGLKFMVYLQKENIIDESGMPKERFSAEFPKEGPSILRIQQVVRGDSAAYFCASSAYTGTGHEQYFGPGTRLTVT.

V is TRBV7-9 and J is TRBJ2-3, with D unresolved. Looked up from germline, CDR1 is SEHNR and CDR2 is FQNEAQ (reference sequence). This CDR3 region has 11 residues. V was cut by 5 bases and J by 5 bases, with 5 bases left in between. The CDR3 DNA is TGTGCCAGCAGCCTAAAAGATACGCAGTATTTT. Encoded protein: CASSLKDTQYF.

This chain uses TRBV27 with TRBJ1-1, with D tentatively TRBD1 (6 bases). Germline V gene lookup returns CDR1 MNHEY and CDR2 SMNVEV (reference sequence). This CDR3 has 14 amino acids. V was cut by 3 bases and J by 3 bases, with 11 bases left in between. CDR3 in amino acids: CASSFGSGDTEAFF. CDR3 DNA: TGTGCCAGCAGTTTTGGGTCAGGGGACACTGAAGCTTTCTTT.

CDR3 sequence: CASIATGSAGPQHF. CDR3 nucleotides: TGTGCCAGCATCGCAACGGGAAGCGCAGGGCCCCAGCATTTT. V is TRBV6-1 and J is TRBJ1-5; no reliable D call. This CDR3 comprises 14 residues. Germline CDR1 is MNHNS and CDR2 is SASEGT. Trimming took off 7 bases at V and 9 bases at J, with 19 bases between the two ends.

The chain carries TRBV30 and TRBJ1-3, with 7 bases lining up with TRBD1. CDR3 length: 12 amino acids. V gave up 4 bases and J gave up 7 bases; unmatched junction bases: 4. In germline, CDR1 is GTSNPN, CDR2 SVGIG (reference sequence). CDR3 region: CAWNQGVNTIYF. The CDR3 bases are TGTGCCTGGAATCAGGGGGTGAACACCATATATTTT.